A selection of T cell receptor beta chains follows, all from one sample in a study of blood T cell repertoires in COVID-19. The table came from immunoSEQ multiplex PCR; TCRdb's copy has only in-frame clones and leaves some out. The top ten clones hold about 2.5% of a sample with 250,000 to 350,000 clones, around 85% of them seen once. Material for sequencing was PBMCs or T cells enriched from blood (not recorded which). All receptors derive from a woman aged 45-59 years who had recovered from COVID-19. The CDR3 runs from the conserved cysteine through the conserved F or W. A D gene is named only where the DNA matches it firmly. Rows give clone size only sometimes, using once, few, many, or a class for an expanded clone.

abundance	d_gene	v_gene	j_gene	CDR3aa	CDR3nt
.	.	TRBV10-3	TRBJ1-6	CAISKNNHVLYNSPLHF	TGTGCCATCAGTAAAAATAACCATGTCCTATATAATTCACCCCTCCACTTT
.	.	TRBV9	TRBJ1-1	CASSVGGVSTEAFF	TGTGCCAGCAGCGTAGGGGGGGTTTCGACTGAAGCTTTCTTT
.	.	TRBV12-3/TRBV12-4	TRBJ1-1	CASTQGVAFF	TGTGCCAGCACACAGGGTGTAGCTTTCTTT
.	.	TRBV30	TRBJ1-4	CAWSQVTVSNNEKLFF	TGTGCCTGGAGTCAAGTTACAGTGTCTAATAATGAAAAACTGTTTTTT
few	TRBD1	TRBV28	TRBJ2-7	CASSLQIGTGDYEQYF	TGTGCCAGCAGTTTACAAATTGGGACAGGGGACTACGAGCAGTACTTC
.	.	TRBV18	TRBJ1-4	CASSPDALGIGEKLFF	TGTGCCAGCTCACCAGATGCCCTCGGGATAGGCGAAAAACTGTTTTTT
.	.	TRBV3-1/TRBV3-2	TRBJ1-1	CASSQVGGPQGEAFF	TGTGCCAGCAGCCAGGTCGGAGGGCCGCAGGGTGAAGCTTTCTTT
.	TRBD1	TRBV30	TRBJ1-2	CAWSPGGLYGYTF	TGTGCCTGGAGTCCAGGGGGCTTATATGGCTACACCTTC
few	TRBD2	TRBV12-3/TRBV12-4	TRBJ2-7	CASSWGGTHEQYF	TGTGCCAGCAGTTGGGGGGGGACCCACGAGCAGTACTTC
.	.	TRBV6-5	TRBJ1-1	CASTRGENTEAFF	TGTGCCAGCACGCGGGGAGAGAACACTGAAGCTTTCTTT
.	TRBD1	TRBV18	TRBJ2-2	CASSRIPGQGSAGELFF	TGTGCCAGCTCACGAATTCCGGGACAGGGTTCTGCCGGGGAGCTGTTTTTT
.	.	TRBV5-1	TRBJ1-2	CASSLDGGMDYGYTF	TGCGCCAGCAGCTTGGATGGGGGGATGGACTATGGCTACACCTTC
.	TRBD1	TRBV30	TRBJ1-2	CAWSTDRAHGYTF	TGTGCCTGGAGTACCGACAGGGCCCATGGCTACACCTTC
.	TRBD2	TRBV4-3	TRBJ2-2	CASSQQPGGAESAGELFF	TGCGCCAGCAGCCAACAGCCGGGAGGGGCCGAGTCGGCCGGGGAGCTGTTTTTT
once	TRBD2	TRBV19	TRBJ2-3	CASSIGSGSTDTQYF	TGTGCCAGTAGTATAGGTAGCGGGAGCACAGATACGCAGTATTTT
.	.	TRBV2	TRBJ1-3	CASRDRSSGNTIYF	TGTGCCAGCAGGGACAGAAGCTCTGGAAACACCATATATTTT
.	.	TRBV28	TRBJ1-2	CASSSAGANYGYTF	TGTGCCAGCAGTTCCGCGGGAGCTAACTATGGCTACACCTTC
.	TRBD2	TRBV19	TRBJ2-7	CASSIGTSGSNEQYF	TGTGCCAGTAGTATAGGGACTAGCGGGAGTAACGAGCAGTACTTC
.	.	TRBV7-9	TRBJ1-1	CASSPTGTANTEAFF	TGTGCCAGCAGCCCTACCGGGACTGCGAACACTGAAGCTTTCTTT
once	.	TRBV30	TRBJ1-6	CAWSVPRVNSPLHF	TGTGCCTGGAGTGTACCCAGGGTGAATTCACCCCTCCACTTT
.	.	TRBV7-8	TRBJ2-2	CASRWEAANTGELFF	TGTGCCAGCAGATGGGAAGCGGCGAACACCGGGGAGCTGTTTTTT
few	.	TRBV19	TRBJ1-1	CASREGTEAFF	TGTGCCAGCAGGGAGGGCACTGAAGCTTTCTTT
.	TRBD1	TRBV9	TRBJ2-7	CASSEQPGTGSYEQYF	TGTGCCAGCAGCGAACAACCCGGGACAGGGTCCTACGAGCAGTACTTC
.	TRBD1	TRBV18	TRBJ2-7	CASSPRGPSTYEQYF	TGTGCCAGCTCCCCAAGGGGGCCGAGCACCTACGAGCAGTACTTC
.	.	TRBV5-1	TRBJ2-6	CASSPEISGANVLTF	TGCGCCAGCAGCCCTGAGATCTCTGGGGCCAACGTCCTGACTTTC
.	.	TRBV3-1/TRBV3-2	TRBJ1-1	CASSQASRGSEAFF	TGTGCCAGCAGCCAAGCCAGCCGGGGATCTGAAGCTTTCTTT
once	.	TRBV5-1	TRBJ2-2	CASSLNSANTGELFF	TGCGCCAGCAGCTTGAACAGTGCGAACACCGGGGAGCTGTTTTTT
.	.	TRBV19	TRBJ1-6	CASRRDGSSYNSPLHF	TGTGCCAGTCGACGTGATGGGAGCTCCTATAATTCACCCCTCCACTTT
.	.	TRBV7-2	TRBJ1-6	CASSSVRVGPLHF	TGTGCCAGCAGCTCGGTGAGGGTAGGACCCCTCCACTTT
.	TRBD2	TRBV4-1	TRBJ2-7	CASSQRSGTSGGASYEQYF	TGCGCCAGCAGCCAAAGATCGGGGACTAGCGGGGGGGCCAGTTACGAGCAGTACTTC
.	TRBD1	TRBV3-1/TRBV3-2	TRBJ1-4	CASSLTGTGEAEKLFF	TGTGCCAGCAGCCTAACCGGGACAGGGGAGGCTGAAAAACTGTTTTTT
.	TRBD2	TRBV7-6	TRBJ2-3	CASSSPIAGEGDTQYF	TGTGCCAGCAGCTCCCCTATAGCGGGAGAGGGAGATACGCAGTATTTT
few	TRBD1	TRBV7-2	TRBJ1-5	CASSWTGATVPNQPQHF	TGTGCCAGCAGCTGGACAGGGGCCACAGTACCCAATCAGCCCCAGCATTTT
.	.	TRBV7-3	TRBJ1-5	CASSLTKNQPQHF	TGTGCCAGCAGCTTAACCAAAAATCAGCCCCAGCATTTT
few	.	TRBV28	TRBJ2-3	CASSLRAGSSTDTQYF	TGTGCCAGCAGTTTAAGGGCGGGCTCTAGCACAGATACGCAGTATTTT
.	.	TRBV6-5	TRBJ2-2	CASSYATGNTGELFF	TGTGCCAGCAGTTACGCCACAGGGAACACCGGGGAGCTGTTTTTT
.	TRBD2	TRBV28	TRBJ2-1	CAARLGLAGGEQFF	TGTGCCGCCCGGCTCGGACTAGCGGGGGGTGAGCAGTTCTTC
.	TRBD2	TRBV7-9	TRBJ2-1	CASTTGLAGVNEQFF	TGTGCCAGCACCACCGGACTAGCGGGAGTCAATGAGCAGTTCTTC
.	.	TRBV6-5	TRBJ2-7	CASSPGVYYEQYF	TGTGCCAGCAGTCCCGGGGTGTACTACGAGCAGTACTTC
.	.	TRBV29-1	TRBJ1-1	CSAGSNTEAFF	TGCAGCGCCGGTTCCAACACTGAAGCTTTCTTT
.	TRBD2	TRBV7-9	TRBJ2-1	CASSIGTSGNYNEQFF	TGTGCCAGCAGCATCGGGACTAGCGGGAACTACAATGAGCAGTTCTTC
.	.	TRBV19	TRBJ2-7	CASSKDSEGTEQYF	TGTGCCAGTAGTAAGGACTCTGAGGGAACCGAGCAGTACTTC
.	.	TRBV7-9	TRBJ2-1	CASSPDVSHNEQFF	TGTGCCAGCAGCCCTGATGTTAGCCACAATGAGCAGTTCTTC
once	TRBD1	TRBV18	TRBJ1-2	CASSPDRGNGYTF	TGTGCCAGCTCACCGGACAGGGGAAATGGCTACACCTTC
.	.	TRBV5-6	TRBJ2-1	CASSLGRDPLYNEQFF	TGTGCCAGCAGCTTGGGCAGGGATCCACTCTACAATGAGCAGTTCTTC
.	TRBD1	TRBV5-4	TRBJ2-5	CASRDVRTGQETQYF	TGTGCCAGCAGGGACGTTAGGACAGGGCAAGAGACCCAGTACTTC
.	TRBD1	TRBV19	TRBJ2-5	CASSAIRDRGQETQYF	TGTGCCAGTAGTGCCATCCGGGACAGGGGGCAAGAGACCCAGTACTTC
.	TRBD1	TRBV25-1	TRBJ1-2	CASSEFRTGVSGYTF	TGTGCCAGCAGTGAATTTCGGACAGGGGTATCTGGCTACACCTTC
.	TRBD2	TRBV6-4	TRBJ2-1	CASSDSGNTYNEQFF	TGTGCCAGCAGTGACAGCGGGAATACCTACAATGAGCAGTTCTTC
.	.	TRBV6-5	TRBJ1-6	CASSQVVSDNSPLHF	TGTGCCAGCTCTCAGGTGGTGTCGGATAATTCACCCCTCCACTTT
.	.	TRBV19	TRBJ2-2	CASSPRGATGELFF	TGTGCCAGTAGTCCCCGCGGGGCCACCGGGGAGCTGTTTTTT
.	.	TRBV4-2	TRBJ2-1	CASSPAGTYNEQFF	TGTGCCAGCAGCCCGGCGGGGACCTACAATGAGCAGTTCTTC
.	.	TRBV4-1	TRBJ1-2	CASSQDIDNYYGYTF	TGCGCCAGCAGCCAAGATATAGACAACTACTATGGCTACACCTTC
.	.	TRBV19	TRBJ1-1	CASKAGMNTEAFF	TGTGCCAGTAAAGCAGGAATGAACACTGAAGCTTTCTTT
.	.	TRBV29-1	TRBJ2-5	CSVGTTKETQYF	TGCAGCGTTGGGACTACCAAAGAGACCCAGTACTTC
.	.	TRBV28	TRBJ1-4	CASRSPGGPNEKLFF	TGTGCCAGCAGATCCCCGGGAGGGCCTAATGAAAAACTGTTTTTT
.	.	TRBV5-4	TRBJ2-1	CASSSGGQVYYNEQFF	TGTGCCAGCAGCTCTGGAGGCCAGGTCTACTACAATGAGCAGTTCTTC